A few counts support the clone carrying this TCR beta chain. The record originates from a study of chemoradiotherapy in HPV16-positive cancers. The CDR3 consists of 14 residues. The V gene's germline CDR1 is SGHNT and CDR2 YENEEA. V was cut by 1 base and J by 11 bases, with 15 bases left in between. TCRdb keeps only in-frame clones here, not all; method: immunoSEQ multiplex PCR. The sample lists under 7,500 clones, around 80% seen once, with about 40% in the top ten. This sample was taken from a patient who underwent chemoradiotherapy. The receptor's source is a human donor with HPV-associated anogenital cancer. This chain connects TRBV11-3 to TRBJ2-1; the D is unclear. The CDR3 DNA is TGTGCCAGCAGCTTAGCCTCGACCACTTTTAAGCAGTTCTTC. Its translation: CASSLASTTFKQFF.